The entry below gives a single TCR beta chain sequence along with its context. The sample belongs to a study of blood T cell repertoires in COVID-19. The wider study: Acute-phase and convalescent COVID-19 samples originated in the United States, Italy and Spain.

Recruited during active infection, patients (from Seattle) were subsequently followed longitudinally. The CDR3 is made up of 14 amino acids. Germline V CDR1 and CDR2: SGHNT, YYREEE (reference sequence). V was cut by 2 bases and J by 4 bases, with 9 bases left in between. Generated by immunoSEQ multiplex PCR, the TCRdb table keeps only in-frame clones and is missing some. The table includes about 210,000 clones, approximately 78% detected once. The chain links TRBV5-4 to TRBJ1-4; D is ambiguous. Material for sequencing was peripheral blood. The sequence was obtained from a woman aged 70-85 years with COVID-19, enrolled during active disease. The CDR3 nucleotides read TGTGCCAGCAGCTTACGAGGTGGTAATGAAAAACTGTTTTTT. It translates to CASSLRGGNEKLFF.